These 28 T cell receptor beta chains were sequenced from one sample in a study of graft-versus-host responses after intestinal transplantation. Produced via immunoSEQ multiplex PCR; TCRdb's table is partial and in-frame only. Among about 21,000 clones listed, around three fifths were seen once. The starting material was alloreactive CD4+ T cells from a mixed lymphocyte reaction culture, obtained before intestinal transplant. Sample subset: CFSE-low proliferating T cells sorted from roughly 6-day pre-transplant mixed lymphocyte reaction (GvH or HvG direction). The receptors stem from a human patient who received an intestinal transplant.

The rearrangement uses TRBV30 and TRBJ2-1, with 10 bases identical to TRBD2. After removal of 0 bases from V and 1 base from J, the junction contained 0 bases not matched to a gene. Germline V gives CDR1 GTSNPN, CDR2 SVGIG (reference sequence). The CDR3 spans 15 residues. CDR3 bases: TGTGCCTGGAGTGTACTAGCGGGGTCCTACAATGAGCAGTTCTTC. Translation gives CAWSVLAGSYNEQFF.

This clone came up a few times. The V call is TRBV6-1, the J call TRBJ1-2; D not certain. The germline V and J ends were trimmed by 1 base and 8 bases, with 11 bases remaining between them. The germline gives CDR1 MNHNS, CDR2 SASEGT. The CDR3 runs 13 residues. For the CDR3, the DNA is TGTGCCAGCAGTGAAGTGCGAGAGTGGGGCTACACCTTC. Translated: CASSEVREWGYTF.

V is TRBV5-5 and J is TRBJ1-5, with D unresolved. CDR1 and CDR2 from the germline V gene are SGHKS and YYEKEE (reference sequence). V was shortened by 0 bases and J by 4 bases, with 5 bases between the two germline ends. The CDR3 sequence is 13 residues long. CDR3 region: CASSLGENQPQHF. The CDR3 coding sequence is TGTGCCAGCAGCTTGGGGGAGAATCAGCCCCAGCATTTT.

The V call is TRBV10-3, the J call TRBJ1-1, with 7 bases matching TRBD1. This CDR3 is built from 14 residues. From germline, CDR1 is ENHRY and CDR2 SYGVKD. V was pared by 4 bases and J by 1 base, with 3 bases of the junction left unmatched. CDR3 protein: CAISGHRGNTEAFF. Here the CDR3 DNA reads TGTGCCATCAGTGGCCACAGGGGGAACACTGAAGCTTTCTTT.

Worth noting for this clone: The junction departs from germline at one end; a sequencing error may be responsible. CDR3: CASSFKREPFF. CDR3 nucleotides: TGTGCCAGCAGTTTTAAGCGGGAGCCGTTCTTC. This chain uses TRBV28 with TRBJ2-1; 8 nucleotides line up with TRBD2. The CDR3 is made up of 11 amino acids. CDR1 and CDR2 (germline): MDHEN, SYDVKM.

The V gene is TRBV7-6, the J gene TRBJ2-2; tentative D call: TRBD2 (6 bases). The germline V and J ends were trimmed by 5 bases and 4 bases, with 20 bases remaining between them. CDR1 and CDR2 from the germline V gene are SGHVS and FNYEAQ. This CDR3 is 17 amino acids long. This chain's CDR3 is CASSPRQRLVSTGELFF. The CDR3 DNA reads as TGTGCCAGCAGCCCGCGCCAGAGACTAGTGAGCACCGGGGAGCTGTTTTTT. Full variable domain (missing parts from reference TRBV7-6 and TRBJ2-2): GAGVSQSPRYKVTKRGQDVALRCDPISGHVSLYWYRQALGQGPEFLTYFNYEAQQDKSGLPNDRFSAERPEGSISTLTIQRTEQRDSAMYRCASSPRQRLVSTGELFFGEGSRLTVL.

This clone has a handful of counts. The chain combines TRBV15 with TRBJ1-2; tentatively, D is TRBD1 (5 bases). V was trimmed by 0 bases and J by 4 bases, leaving 15 bases between them. The CDR3 spans 16 residues. Germline values: CDR1 LNHNV, CDR2 YYDKDF (reference sequence). The CDR3 DNA reads as TGTGCCACCAGCAGAGATAGGCAGGGCGTCGGCTATGGCTACACCTTC. Amino acids: CATSRDRQGVGYGYTF.

CDR3 nucleotides: TGTGCCATCAGGGCCGGGGGAGGGCAAGAGACCCAGTACTTC. Protein sequence: CAIRAGGGQETQYF. The V call is TRBV10-3, the J call TRBJ2-5; 7 positions match TRBD2. CDR1 is ENHRY and CDR2 is SYGVKD in the germline V gene. The CDR3 runs to 14 residues. Trimming took 6 bases from V and 2 from J; bases not matched to a gene: 6.

The chain employs TRBV6-1 and TRBJ1-6; D may be TRBD1 (5 bases). Germline values: CDR1 MNHNS, CDR2 SASEGT. V was trimmed by 3 bases and J by 8 bases, leaving 8 bases between them. This CDR3 is 13 amino acids long. DNA of the CDR3: TGTGCCAGCAGTGACAGGGTGGATTCACCCCTCCACTTT. Amino acids: CASSDRVDSPLHF.

This clone has only a few counts. V is TRBV28 and J is TRBJ2-7; 9 nucleotides match TRBD1. CDR1 and CDR2 (germline): MDHEN, SYDVKM. The V segment lost 6 bases and the J segment 4 bases; nucleotides outside the gene matches: 10. This CDR3 region has 15 residues. The CDR3 is CASRPPGQGKYEQYF. The CDR3 bases are TGTGCCAGCAGGCCCCCGGGACAGGGTAAATACGAGCAGTACTTC.

The rearrangement uses TRBV5-8 and TRBJ1-1, with 7 nucleotides matching TRBD1. The CDR3 length is 14 residues. The V gene end was trimmed by 2 bases and the J gene end by 0 bases; junction bases not matched to a gene: 1. Germline CDR1 is SGHTS and CDR2 is YDEGEE. As DNA, the CDR3 is TGTGCCAGCAGCTTTGACAGGGTGAACACTGAAGCTTTCTTT. This gives the protein CASSFDRVNTEAFF.

The chain uses TRBV6-1 and TRBJ2-3, with 13 bases identical to TRBD2. CDR3 size: 14 residues. The ends lost 5 bases at V and 8 bases at J; junction bases unmatched: 4. Germline CDR1 MNHNS, CDR2 SASEGT. CDR3 residues: CASSWGTSGTTQYF. Here the CDR3 DNA reads TGTGCCAGCAGTTGGGGGACTAGCGGGACTACGCAGTATTTT.

The gene calls are TRBV19 and TRBJ1-1; 8 bases are a match to TRBD1. From germline, CDR1 is LNHDA and CDR2 SQIVND (reference sequence). CDR3 length: 15 amino acids. The V gene end was trimmed by 6 bases and the J gene end by 0 bases; junction bases not matched to a gene: 6. CDR3 sequence: CASRLDRGLNTEAFF. The CDR3 nucleotides are TGTGCCAGTAGATTAGACAGGGGCCTGAACACTGAAGCTTTCTTT.

V usage is TRBV7-3 and J usage is TRBJ2-1; 8 bases agree with TRBD1. The junction had 6 bases not matched to a gene; V was cut back by 5 bases and J by 3 bases. Germline CDR1 and CDR2: SGHTA and FQGTGA. The CDR3 totals 15 residues. This chain's CDR3 is CASSPGQGGYNEQFF. The CDR3 nucleotides are TGTGCCAGCAGCCCCGGACAGGGTGGCTACAATGAGCAGTTCTTC.

The CDR3 sequence is CASSPLSATDTQYF. The CDR3 DNA sequence: TGTGCCAGTAGTCCCCTAAGTGCCACAGATACGCAGTATTTT. J is TRBJ2-3 and V is TRBV19; no clear D. This CDR3 region has 14 residues. With 5 bases removed from V and 2 bases from J, the gap between germline ends came to 11 bases. Germline V gene lookup returns CDR1 LNHDA and CDR2 SQIVND (reference sequence).

A few counts support this clone. CDR3 region: CASKGVGELFF. As DNA, the CDR3 is TGTGCCAGTAAGGGGGTCGGGGAGCTGTTTTTT. This chain joins TRBV2 and TRBJ2-2, with D maybe TRBD1 (6 bases). V dropped 9 bases and J dropped 7 bases, with 9 bases sitting between them. CDR3 length equals 11 residues. Looked up from germline, CDR1 is SNHLY and CDR2 is FYNNEI.

For this clone: The CDR3 does not end in the conserved phenylalanine or tryptophan, so this is likely a read error. No DNA is shown, since the ends of the CDR3 on it are uncertain; the CDR3 is the one TCRdb lists. The V and J genes are TRBV28 and TRBJ2-3; the table gives TRBD1 as D, unverified against the DNA. The CDR3 extends over 12 residues, inclusive of both ends. Germline V gene data show CDR1 as MDHEN and CDR2 as SYDVKM. CDR3 amino acids: CASSTQLGARVL.

Written as DNA, the CDR3 is TGTGCCTGGAGTGTTGGGGCGACCGGGGAGCTGTTTTTT. This encodes CAWSVGATGELFF. The chain links TRBV30 to TRBJ2-2; D is possibly TRBD1 (5 bases). The CDR3 has 13 residues. The germline V and J ends were trimmed by 0 bases and 5 bases, with 7 bases remaining between them. Per germline, CDR1 GTSNPN and CDR2 SVGIG (reference sequence). The whole variable domain, filled in from reference TRBV30 and TRBJ2-2, reads SQTIHQWPATLVQPVGSPLSLECTVEGTSNPNLYWYRQAAGRGLQLLFYSVGIGQISSEVPQNLSASRPQDRQFILSSKKLLLSDSGFYLCAWSVGATGELFFGEGSRLTVL.

This rearrangement joins TRBV5-6 to TRBJ1-3, with D perhaps matching TRBD1 (5 bases). Germline V gene data show CDR1 as SGHDT and CDR2 as YYEEEE. CDR3 size: 16 residues. The ends were cut back, 1 base at V and 2 bases at J, with 13 bases in the middle. The CDR3 DNA sequence: TGTGCCAGCAGCTTGTACAGGACCCTCCCTGGAAACACCATATATTTT. Translated, it gives CASSLYRTLPGNTIYF. The full variable domain, rest sourced from reference TRBV5-6 and TRBJ1-3, is DAGVTQSPTHLIKTRGQQVTLRCSPKSGHDTVSWYQQALGQGPQFIFQYYEEEERQRGNFPDRFSGHQFPNYSSELNVNALLLGDSALYLCASSLYRTLPGNTIYFGEGSWLTVV.

The chain couples TRBV12-2 to TRBJ2-3; TRBD2 is taken as the D call from the table, unchecked against the DNA. TRBV12-2 is described as a pseudogene. The CDR3 extends over 16 amino acids. The chain's CDR3 is CASRLVGTSVTDTQYF. The CDR3, as DNA: TGTGCAAGTCGCTTAGTAGGGACTAGCGTCACAGATACGCAGTATTTT.

The chain uses TRBV5-4 and TRBJ2-7; 8 nucleotides align to TRBD1. The junction had 5 bases not matched to a gene; V was cut back by 3 bases and J by 0 bases. The CDR3 totals 15 residues. Germline lookup yields CDR1 SGHNT and CDR2 YYREEE (reference sequence). The CDR3 coding sequence is TGTGCCAGCAGCTCTCGGACAGGGTCCTCCTACGAGCAGTACTTC. Amino acids: CASSSRTGSSYEQYF.

The rearrangement uses TRBV6-1 and TRBJ1-2, with D possibly matching TRBD1 (6 bases). The V end was cut by 7 bases, the J end by 5 bases, with 17 bases between. Looked up from germline, CDR1 is MNHNS and CDR2 is SASEGT. The CDR3 spans 14 residues. CDR3 residues: CASTPPGQIYGYTF. DNA of the CDR3: TGTGCCAGCACTCCTCCGGGACAAATATATGGCTACACCTTC.

This clone was counted a few times. The rearrangement links TRBV5-1 to TRBJ2-7; TRBD2 matches at 7 bases. CDR3 length equals 16 residues. The ends lost 2 bases at V and 3 bases at J; junction bases unmatched: 11. The germline CDR1 and CDR2 sequences are SGHRS and YFSETQ. The DNA of the CDR3 is TGCGCCAGCAGCTTTGACGGTAGCGGGCAACTCTACGAGCAGTACTTC. It is translated as CASSFDGSGQLYEQYF.

The genes are TRBV7-6 and TRBJ2-6; D gene ambiguous. The CDR3 is 14 amino acids. Germline values: CDR1 SGHVS, CDR2 FNYEAQ. Trimming cost V 6 bases and J 0 bases, with 6 bases left between them. The CDR3: CASREISGANVLTF. DNA for the CDR3: TGTGCCAGCAGGGAGATCTCTGGGGCCAACGTCCTGACTTTC.

This chain connects TRBV6-6 to TRBJ2-3; perhaps TRBD1 as D (6 bases). The CDR3 length is 16 residues. The germline V gene encodes CDR1 MNHNY and CDR2 SVGAGI (reference sequence). Trimming cost V 3 bases and J 2 bases, with 15 bases left between them. The CDR3 spells CASSYGPRDITDTQYF. DNA of the CDR3: TGTGCCAGCAGTTATGGGCCCCGGGACATCACAGATACGCAGTATTTT.

In its sample, this clone was seen a few times. This rearrangement joins TRBV18 to TRBJ2-7; 7 nucleotides match TRBD2. V shed 6 bases, J shed 2 bases, and the junction held 7 bases outside the gene matches. CDR3 length equals 14 residues. Per germline, CDR1 KGHSH and CDR2 LQKENI. DNA of the CDR3: TGTGCCAGCTCGACGACTAGCACTCCCTACGAGCAGTACTTC. Amino acids: CASSTTSTPYEQYF. Together with reference TRBV18 and TRBJ2-7, the CDR3 gives the full variable domain: NAGVMQNPRHLVRRRGQEARLRCSPMKGHSHVYWYRQLPEEGLKFMVYLQKENIIDESGMPKERFSAEFPKEGPSILRIQQVVRGDSAAYFCASSTTSTPYEQYFGPGTRLTVT.

The rearrangement uses TRBV28 and TRBJ2-7; D remains unclear. The CDR3 has 14 amino acids. The V and J ends lost 1 base and 3 bases respectively, with 10 bases between them. Germline loops: CDR1 MDHEN, CDR2 SYDVKM. CDR3: CASSLFLRSYEQYF. The CDR3 DNA follows: TGTGCCAGCAGTTTATTCTTGCGGAGCTACGAGCAGTACTTC.

CDR3 bases: TGTGCCAGCACGATGGTTGGAGAGCAGTACTTC. It yields the protein CASTMVGEQYF. The chain is built from TRBV21-1 and TRBJ2-5; TRBD2, as called in the table, went unchecked against the DNA. TRBV21-1 counts as a pseudogene. This CDR3 is 11 amino acids long.